This paragraph covers one T cell receptor (beta chain) sequence. Its matching antigen is unknown. The data belong to a study of vaccination and CD4 T cells after COVID-19. Treatment noted: roughly 11-day PBMC culture with coronavirus spike peptide pools or control peptides (ViraFEST assay). General study points: The great majority, 304 of 307 vaccine-specific clones, proved spike mono-reactive in convalescent patients.

Oncomine TCR Beta short-read sequencing was applied to DNA from cultured CD4+ T cells. TCRdb processed the PCR reads anew with MiXCR; each CDR3 protein has one entry. The table includes approximately 16,000 distinct CDR3 sequences, about 35% detected once. The CDR3 runs to 13 residues. The germline V gene has CDR1 SGHDT and CDR2 YYEEEE. The V end lost 4 bases, the J end lost 6 bases, and 10 bases lay between the germline ends. V gene TRBV5-6 combines with J gene TRBJ2-2, with a weak D call TRBD2 (5 bases). This clonotype was obtained from a human donor with COVID-19. The sequenced sample was cultured CD4+ T cells from blood. The chain's CDR3 is CASSPPGSGELFF. The CDR3 DNA reads as TGTGCCAGCAGCCCGCCGGGGTCCGGGGAGCTGTTTTTT. The whole variable domain, filled in from reference TRBV5-6 and TRBJ2-2, reads DAGVTQSPTHLIKTRGQQVTLRCSPKSGHDTVSWYQQALGQGPQFIFQYYEEEERQRGNFPDRFSGHQFPNYSSELNVNALLLGDSALYLCASSPPGSGELFFGEGSRLTVL.